The 20 T cell receptor beta chains below all came from one sample that was sequenced in a study of blood T cell repertoires in COVID-19. Clones were read by immunoSEQ multiplex PCR, and TCRdb kept only the in-frame ones, dropping some. Here the sample spans roughly 150,000 clones, 80% to 90% being singletons. The sample comprised PBMCs or T cells enriched from blood (not recorded which). These receptors were taken from a man in his fifties or sixties who had recovered from COVID-19.

This clone has a handful of counts. This rearrangement joins TRBV20-1 to TRBJ1-2; a possible D gene is TRBD1 (5 bases). Trimming left V 7 bases short and J 6 bases short, with 12 bases between. The CDR3 runs 11 residues. CDR1 and CDR2 from the germline V gene are DFQATT and SNEGSKA (reference sequence). The CDR3 bases are TGCAGTGTTCGAGTCAGGGATGGCTACACCTTC. It is translated as CSVRVRDGYTF.

In its sample, this clone was seen once. The chain couples TRBV15 to TRBJ1-5, with 7 nucleotides matching TRBD1. This CDR3 contains 15 residues. Germline V gives CDR1 LNHNV, CDR2 YYDKDF (reference sequence). Trimming took 0 bases from V and 6 from J; bases not matched to a gene: 5. The CDR3 region is CATSRDPGGGQPQHF. The CDR3 DNA is TGTGCCACCAGCAGAGATCCAGGGGGAGGTCAGCCCCAGCATTTT. The whole variable domain, remainder taken from reference TRBV15 and TRBJ1-5, is DAMVIQNPRYQVTQFGKPVTLSCSQTLNHNVMYWYQQKSSQAPKLLFHYYDKDFNNEADTPDNFQSRRPNTSFCFLDIRSPGLGDTAMYLCATSRDPGGGQPQHFGDGTRLSIL.

V and J are TRBV5-4 and TRBJ2-3, with 14 bases identical to TRBD2. The V gene end was trimmed by 3 bases and the J gene end by 0 bases; junction bases not matched to a gene: 6. The CDR3 consists of 18 residues. The germline V gene encodes CDR1 SGHNT and CDR2 YYREEE (reference sequence). CDR3 sequence: CASSSGLAGGTSTDTQYF. The DNA of the CDR3 is TGTGCCAGCAGCTCCGGACTAGCGGGGGGAACTAGCACAGATACGCAGTATTTT.

As for this clone: At one boundary the junction diverges from the germline segment, which might be a read error. The genes are TRBV6-1 and TRBJ2-3; 8 bases align to TRBD2. Germline CDR1 and CDR2: MNHNS and SASEGT. The CDR3 has 17 residues. CDR3 region: CASREGWVAGITDTQYF. The CDR3 bases are TGTGCCAGCAGGGAAGGATGGGTAGCGGGGATCACAGATACGCAGTATTTT.

The chain employs TRBV6-1 and TRBJ1-4; D possibly corresponds to TRBD1 (6 bases). CDR1 and CDR2 from the germline V gene are MNHNS and SASEGT. V lost 3 bases to trimming and J lost 8 bases, with 13 bases between them. This CDR3 is built from 14 residues. The DNA of the CDR3 is TGTGCCAGCAGTGACAGGGGAAGAGGGGAAAAACTGTTTTTT. The encoded protein is CASSDRGRGEKLFF.

The V call is TRBV6-6, the J call TRBJ2-7; D may be TRBD2 (5 bases). The CDR3 is 14 residues long. Germline lookup yields CDR1 MNHNY and CDR2 SVGAGI (reference sequence). V lost 6 bases to trimming and J lost 0 bases, with 12 bases between them. CDR3 nucleotide sequence: TGTGCCAGCAGACCGGGATCCAGCTCCTACGAGCAGTACTTC. It yields the protein CASRPGSSSYEQYF.

V gene TRBV5-1 combines with J gene TRBJ1-4; 8 bases align to TRBD1. Germline CDR1 reads SGHRS; CDR2 reads YFSETQ. The CDR3 is 17 residues long. V trimming: 2 bases; J trimming: 3 bases; junction bases outside the gene matches: 9. CDR3 sequence (DNA): TGCGCCAGCAGCTTAACTCAGGGGGCGCGGTCTAATGAAAAACTGTTTTTT. Translating it yields CASSLTQGARSNEKLFF. Combining the CDR3 with reference TRBV5-1 and TRBJ1-4 gives the whole variable domain KAGVTQTPRYLIKTRGQQVTLSCSPISGHRSVSWYQQTPGQGLQFLFEYFSETQRNKGNFPGRFSGRQFSNSRSEMNVSTLELGDSALYLCASSLTQGARSNEKLFFGSGTQLSVL.

This clone was picked up one time. Other DNA sequences in the sample encode the same CDR3. This chain joins TRBV7-8 and TRBJ1-4, with 7 bases identical to TRBD1. This CDR3 has 15 residues. V shed 1 base, J shed 3 bases, and the junction held 2 bases outside the gene matches. Per the germline V gene, CDR1 is SGHVS and CDR2 is FQNEAQ. The CDR3 loop is CASSLVTGPNEKLFF. The CDR3 nucleotides are TGTGCCAGCAGCTTAGTGACAGGGCCTAATGAAAAACTGTTTTTT.

This clone was seen just once. The chain couples TRBV2 to TRBJ2-2; 11 bases fit TRBD2. Germline V CDR1 and CDR2: SNHLY, FYNNEI. The CDR3 is made up of 15 amino acids. Trimming took 6 bases from V and 5 from J; bases not matched to a gene: 5. The CDR3 sequence: CASRLTSGGTGELFF. The CDR3 bases are TGTGCCAGCAGGCTTACTAGCGGGGGTACCGGGGAGCTGTTTTTT.

The rearrangement uses TRBV6-5 and TRBJ1-2, with unresolved D. The CDR3 is 13 amino acids. Germline CDR1 MNHEY, CDR2 SVGAGI. Trimming stripped 4 bases from V and 4 bases from J, with 10 bases between. CDR3 amino acids: CASSFRGGYGYTF. CDR3 DNA: TGTGCCAGCAGTTTTCGGGGAGGCTATGGCTACACCTTC.

The rearrangement uses TRBV24-1 and TRBJ2-2, with D possibly TRBD2 on 6 matching bases. V was cut by 3 bases and J by 4 bases, with 11 bases left in between. CDR3 length: 15 residues. Germline V gene sequence: CDR1 KGHDR, CDR2 SFDVKD. CDR3 sequence reads: CATSDPGRGTGELFF. CDR3 sequence (DNA): TGTGCCACCAGTGATCCCGGGCGGGGCACCGGGGAGCTGTTTTTT.

This chain uses TRBV6-5 with TRBJ2-5; 9 bases line up with TRBD2. This CDR3 has 15 residues. J was trimmed by 2 bases and V by 4 bases; bases with no gene match: 5. Germline CDR1 reads MNHEY; CDR2 reads SVGAGI. The CDR3 sequence: CASSSVAGAQETQYF. DNA of the CDR3: TGTGCCAGCAGTTCCGTAGCGGGGGCTCAAGAGACCCAGTACTTC.

This rearrangement joins TRBV25-1 to TRBJ2-1; 11 positions match TRBD2. In germline, CDR1 is MGHDK, CDR2 SYGVNS. The junction had 4 bases not matched to a gene; V was cut back by 6 bases and J by 3 bases. The CDR3 covers 15 residues. This CDR3 is CASSTGTSGYNEQFF. The CDR3 nucleotides read TGTGCCAGCAGCACCGGGACTAGCGGCTACAATGAGCAGTTCTTC.

The chain is built from TRBV18 and TRBJ2-7, with 10 bases matching TRBD1. The V gene's germline CDR1 is KGHSH and CDR2 LQKENI. J was trimmed by 6 bases and V by 5 bases; bases with no gene match: 7. This CDR3 has 14 amino acids. The CDR3 DNA sequence: TGTGCCAGCTCAAGGGGACAGGGGAATCCCGAGCAGTACTTC. Translated: CASSRGQGNPEQYF.

The chain combines TRBV9 with TRBJ1-3, with D possibly matching TRBD1 (5 bases). The germline V gene encodes CDR1 SGDLS and CDR2 YYNGEE. V was shortened by 0 bases and J by 2 bases, with 18 bases between the two germline ends. This CDR3 has 18 amino acids. CDR3 residues: CASSVDPAGGVAGNTIYF. The CDR3 region has the DNA TGTGCCAGCAGCGTAGACCCCGCGGGGGGAGTCGCTGGAAACACCATATATTTT.

This clone was seen a handful of times. The V call is TRBV4-2, the J call TRBJ2-7; 7 bases align to TRBD1. There are 14 residues in the CDR3. CDR1 and CDR2 from the germline V gene are LGHNA and YNFKEQ. V dropped 4 bases and J dropped 1; count of bases not matched to a gene: 4. CDR3 nucleotides: TGTGCCAGCAGCCTGGGACAGTTTTCCTACGAGCAGTACTTC. Translation gives CASSLGQFSYEQYF.

The rearrangement links TRBV7-9 to TRBJ1-1; tentative D call: TRBD1 (5 bases). The CDR3 runs 13 residues. Germline V CDR1 and CDR2: SEHNR, FQNEAQ (reference sequence). Trimming removed 2 bases at V and 4 bases at J, with 8 bases between. CDR3 nucleotides: TGTGCCAGCAGCTTACAGGGTGGCACTGAAGCTTTCTTT. It encodes CASSLQGGTEAFF.

This clone was detected only once. The chain employs TRBV10-3 and TRBJ2-1, with TRBD2 as a possible D gene (5 bases). V gave up 2 bases and J gave up 4 bases, with 6 bases separating them. The length of the CDR3 is 13 residues. CDR1 is ENHRY and CDR2 is SYGVKD in the germline V gene. The CDR3 nucleotides are TGTGCCATCAGTGAGCGGGGATACAATGAGCAGTTCTTC. Its protein product is CAISERGYNEQFF.

J is TRBJ1-2 and V is TRBV5-4, with TRBD1 matching over 7 bases. J gave up 2 bases and V 5 bases, and 12 bases lay outside the gene matches. Germline V gene lookup returns CDR1 SGHNT and CDR2 YYREEE (reference sequence). This CDR3 is 16 amino acids long. The CDR3 region has the DNA TGTGCCAGCAGACACTTACAGGGGATATCCAACTATGGCTACACCTTC. It specifies CASRHLQGISNYGYTF.

This clone was counted a few times. The chain carries TRBV9 and TRBJ1-1; 10 positions match TRBD1. Unmatched junction bases numbered 4, after V lost 4 bases and J lost 1 base. The germline V gene has CDR1 SGDLS and CDR2 YYNGEE. This CDR3 contains 15 residues. CDR3 sequence (DNA): TGTGCCAGCAGCATTGGGGACAGGGGGAACACTGAAGCTTTCTTT. Protein sequence: CASSIGDRGNTEAFF.